This TCR beta chain comes out of a study of blood T cell repertoires in COVID-19 (dated by TCRdb to the early 2020s). Notes on the research overall: Samples covering the acute and convalescent phases of COVID-19 were provided by collaborators in the United States, Italy and Spain. The repertoires were made available in a free public database intended to serve as a resource for research on the immune response to SARS-CoV-2. Where available, HLA class I and class II types were obtained from metadata supplied by the sample provider rather than from assay-based typing. Subjects who had been exposed to COVID-19, were actively infected with it, or had recovered from it provided the deeply sampled blood TCRbeta repertoires that made up the dataset. Sample metadata almost always included a de-identified subject ID, COVID-19 status, age in years and sex. The material from the prospective study consisted of cDNA or gDNA derived from T cells, B-cell-depleted T cells, or PBMCs. Samples were obtained from the ongoing ImmuneRACE study (first 160 participants) and from some 1,300 subjects provided by 6 global collaborators. General study outcomes and caveats: The quantity of clinical and demographic metadata differed by source and by participant and was supplied without curation.

Remarks on this clone: Its antigen remains undetermined. Nothing much larger sits one base from this clone, and base qualities are not available.

Reading the germline V gene gives CDR1 MDHEN and CDR2 SYDVKM. The CDR3 runs 18 amino acids, cysteine and phenylalanine included. The kept DNA is CDR3 alone, 54 bases in frame from the first base. A distance of 20 bases separates the germline ends of V and J, which lose 1 base and 2 bases respectively. Collaborating institutions collected whole blood in K2EDTA tubes following their own protocols. For TCRbeta analysis, collaborators shipped samples in one of three forms: frozen whole blood, isolated PBMCs, or DNA extracted from either of those sample types. The immunoSEQ Assay, a bias-controlled multiplex PCR, was used to amplify TCRbeta CDR3 regions from genomic DNA. On the authors' methods: Nucleated cell counts per sample were estimated from amplification of reference gene primers within the assay. To quantify the absolute abundance of each unique TCRbeta CDR3 rearrangement, sequence reads were collapsed and filtered. For each sample, productive Simpson clonality was calculated as the square root of Simpson's diversity index over productive rearrangements. In TCRdb, the immuneACCESS table is reduced to in-frame sequences with V and J assigned. These tables do not hold every clone; where another copy was compared, an unresolved V gene accounts for under half, and the others remain unexplained. Clone size and the V and J calls come from that table; the DNA yielded D and trimming. In this sample the table shows 150,000 to 180,000 clones, around three quarters of which occur a single time. The ten top clones hold under 2% of the sample.

The chain is assembled from TRBV28 and TRBJ1-2; the D gene cannot be resolved reliably. Sequenced input: peripheral blood. The sequence was obtained from an older man with acute or convalescent COVID-19. The CDR3 reads CASSLFLVARLLNYGYTF. The DNA is TGTGCCAGCAGTTTATTTTTGGTGGCAAGACTTCTCAACTATGGCTACACCTTC.